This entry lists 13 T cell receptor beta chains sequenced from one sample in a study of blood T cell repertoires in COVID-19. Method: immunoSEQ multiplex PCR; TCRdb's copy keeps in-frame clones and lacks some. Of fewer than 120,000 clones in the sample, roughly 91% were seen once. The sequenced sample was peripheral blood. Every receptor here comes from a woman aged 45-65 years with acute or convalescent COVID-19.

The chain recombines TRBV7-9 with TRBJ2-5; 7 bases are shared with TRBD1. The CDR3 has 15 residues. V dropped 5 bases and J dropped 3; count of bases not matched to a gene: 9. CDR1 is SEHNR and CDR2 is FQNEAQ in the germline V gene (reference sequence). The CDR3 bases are TGTGCCAGCAGCCCCGACAGGGTCGGGAAAGAGACCCAGTACTTC. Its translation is CASSPDRVGKETQYF.

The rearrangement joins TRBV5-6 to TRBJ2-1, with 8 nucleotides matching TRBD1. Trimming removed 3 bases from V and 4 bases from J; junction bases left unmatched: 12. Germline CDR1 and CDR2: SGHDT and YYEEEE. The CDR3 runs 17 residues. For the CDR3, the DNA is TGTGCCAGCAGCTGGCTTGTAAGGACAGGGCGATACAATGAGCAGTTCTTC. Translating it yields CASSWLVRTGRYNEQFF.

The CDR3 DNA reads TGTGCCAGCAGTGCGCCCCGGGGAGGGGAAAACATTCAGTACTTC. This sequence encodes CASSAPRGGENIQYF. The chain couples TRBV28 to TRBJ2-4; 7 nucleotides align to TRBD2. The CDR3 has 15 amino acids. V was pared by 5 bases and J by 5 bases, with 9 bases of the junction left unmatched. In germline, CDR1 is MDHEN, CDR2 SYDVKM.

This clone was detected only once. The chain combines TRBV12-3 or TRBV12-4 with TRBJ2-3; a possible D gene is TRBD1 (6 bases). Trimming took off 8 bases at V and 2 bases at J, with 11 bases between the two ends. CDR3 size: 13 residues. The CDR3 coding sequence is TGTGCCAGCCGGGACACCTACACAGATACGCAGTATTTT. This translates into CASRDTYTDTQYF.

This CDR3 reads CASSPDRDGSSPLHF. The CDR3 bases are TGTGCCAGCAGCCCCGACCGGGACGGGAGTTCACCCCTCCACTTT. The chain carries TRBV7-9 and TRBJ1-6; D may be TRBD1 (5 bases). V dropped 5 bases and J dropped 9 bases, with 17 bases sitting between them. The germline V gene encodes CDR1 SEHNR and CDR2 FQNEAQ (reference sequence). The CDR3 runs to 15 residues.

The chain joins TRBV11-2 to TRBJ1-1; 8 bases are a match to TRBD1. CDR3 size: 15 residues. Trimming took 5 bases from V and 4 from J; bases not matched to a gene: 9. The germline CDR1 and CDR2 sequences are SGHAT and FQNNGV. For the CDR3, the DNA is TGTGCCAGCAGCAAGCAGGGGGCAGTGGTCACTGAAGCTTTCTTT. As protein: CASSKQGAVVTEAFF.

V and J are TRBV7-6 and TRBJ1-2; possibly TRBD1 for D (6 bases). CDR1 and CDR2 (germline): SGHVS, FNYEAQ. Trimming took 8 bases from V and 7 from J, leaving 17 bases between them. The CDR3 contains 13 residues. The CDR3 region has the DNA TGTGCCAGCGCTACTAGGGGGGGCTTTGGCTACACCTTC. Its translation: CASATRGGFGYTF.

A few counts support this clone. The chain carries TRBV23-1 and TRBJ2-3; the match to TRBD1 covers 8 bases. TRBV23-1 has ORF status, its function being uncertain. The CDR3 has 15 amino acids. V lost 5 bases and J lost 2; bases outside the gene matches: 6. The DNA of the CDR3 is TGCGCCAGCAGTGACCGACAGGGGACCACAGATACGCAGTATTTT. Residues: CASSDRQGTTDTQYF.

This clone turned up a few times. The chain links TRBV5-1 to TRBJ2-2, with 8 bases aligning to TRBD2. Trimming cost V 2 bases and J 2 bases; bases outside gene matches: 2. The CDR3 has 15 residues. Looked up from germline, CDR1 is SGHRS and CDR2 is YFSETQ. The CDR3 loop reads CASSFTSGNTGELFF. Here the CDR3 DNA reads TGCGCCAGCAGCTTCACTAGCGGAAACACCGGGGAGCTGTTTTTT.

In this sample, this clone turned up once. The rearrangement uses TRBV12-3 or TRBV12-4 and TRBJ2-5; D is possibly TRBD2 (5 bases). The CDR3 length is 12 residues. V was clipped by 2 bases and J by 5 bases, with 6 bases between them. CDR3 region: CASSLSGETQYF. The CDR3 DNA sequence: TGTGCCAGCAGTTTATCGGGGGAGACCCAGTACTTC.

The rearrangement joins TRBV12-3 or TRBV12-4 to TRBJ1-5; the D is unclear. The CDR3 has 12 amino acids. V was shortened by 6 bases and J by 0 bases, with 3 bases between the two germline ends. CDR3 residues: CASRYSNQPQHF. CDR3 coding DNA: TGTGCCAGCAGGTATAGCAATCAGCCCCAGCATTTT.

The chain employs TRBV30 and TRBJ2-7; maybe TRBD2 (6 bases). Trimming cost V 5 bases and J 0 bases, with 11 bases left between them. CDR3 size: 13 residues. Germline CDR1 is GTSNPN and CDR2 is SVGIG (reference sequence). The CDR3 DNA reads TGTGCCTGGTCCCGGGACTCCTCCTACGAGCAGTACTTC. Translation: CAWSRDSSYEQYF.

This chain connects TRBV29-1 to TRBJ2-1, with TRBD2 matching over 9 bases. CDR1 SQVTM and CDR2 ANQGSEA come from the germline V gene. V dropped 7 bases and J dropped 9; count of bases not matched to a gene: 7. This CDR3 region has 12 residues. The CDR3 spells CSAGTSRPEQFF. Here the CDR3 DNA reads TGCAGCGCCGGGACTAGCCGACCTGAGCAGTTCTTC.